One and the same sample provided the 10 T cell receptor beta chains below, sequenced in a study of CD8 T cells in Susac syndrome. The RNA, about 0.45 to 1 ug, was put through reverse transcription using random hexamers. TCRdb recomputed calls from the immunoSEQ multiplex PCR reads with MiXCR, one row per CDR3 protein. The sample lists roughly 140,000 distinct CDR3 sequences; 90% to 95% were seen once. Sequences were obtained from CD8+ T cells from PBMCs. Receptor source: a human donor with multiple sclerosis.

V is TRBV9 and J is TRBJ1-5; D might be TRBD1 (5 bases). Germline assignment: CDR1 SGDLS and CDR2 YYNGEE. V was cut by 0 bases and J by 3 bases, with 10 bases left in between. The CDR3 sequence is 15 residues long. The CDR3 DNA follows: TGTGCCAGCAGCGTAGGGGGCACGGACAATCAGCCCCAGCATTTT. This sequence encodes CASSVGGTDNQPQHF.

The chain links TRBV2 to TRBJ1-1; D is perhaps TRBD1 (5 bases). This CDR3 comprises 10 residues. V gave up 8 bases and J gave up 7 bases, with 8 bases separating them. The germline gives CDR1 SNHLY, CDR2 FYNNEI. The CDR3 bases are TGTGCCAGCCAGGGAGTTGAAGCTTTCTTT. Amino acid sequence: CASQGVEAFF.

J is TRBJ1-4 and V is TRBV9; a possible D gene is TRBD1 (6 bases). In germline, CDR1 is SGDLS, CDR2 YYNGEE. Trimming took off 7 bases at V and 3 bases at J, with 16 bases between the two ends. The CDR3 extends over 15 amino acids. The CDR3 nucleotides read TGTGCCAGCGCATTGGGGTCAGGGGCTAATGAAAAACTGTTTTTT. The encoded protein is CASALGSGANEKLFF.

The gene calls are TRBV12-3 or TRBV12-4 and TRBJ1-2, with D possibly TRBD1 on 6 matching bases. The CDR3 sequence is 13 residues long. The V and J ends lost 8 bases and 6 bases respectively, with 16 bases between them. DNA for the CDR3: TGTGCCAGCCCAGCTGGACAGTTAGATGGCTACACCTTC. Its protein is CASPAGQLDGYTF.

The chain carries TRBV28 and TRBJ2-3; D is perhaps TRBD1 or TRBD2 (6 bases each). This CDR3 is 16 amino acids long. The V end lost 5 bases, the J end lost 3 bases, and 18 bases lay between the germline ends. The germline V gene has CDR1 MDHEN and CDR2 SYDVKM. The CDR3 sequence is CASSRGGTIATDTQYF. Here the CDR3 DNA reads TGTGCCAGCAGTCGAGGGGGGACCATCGCTACAGATACGCAGTATTTT. Using reference TRBV28 and TRBJ2-3 for the parts outside the CDR3, the full variable domain is DVKVTQSSRYLVKRTGEKVFLECVQDMDHENMFWYRQDPGLGLRLIYFSYDVKMKEKGDIPEGYSVSREKKERFSLILESASTNQTSMYLCASSRGGTIATDTQYFGPGTRLTVL.

The chain carries TRBV6-1 and TRBJ1-6; D possibly corresponds to TRBD1 (5 bases). The V gene's germline CDR1 is MNHNS and CDR2 SASEGT. The CDR3 has 17 residues. The V end was cut by 0 bases, the J end by 4 bases, with 13 bases between. The CDR3 DNA reads as TGTGCCAGCAGTGAAGCGATTCGCAGGGAATATAATTCACCCCTCCACTTT. Encoded protein: CASSEAIRREYNSPLHF.

The V call is TRBV9, the J call TRBJ2-3; D remains ambiguous. Trimming stripped 0 bases from V and 6 bases from J, with 11 bases between. The length of the CDR3 is 14 residues. Germline assignment: CDR1 SGDLS and CDR2 YYNGEE. This chain's CDR3 is CASSVDGSADTQYF. Written as DNA, the CDR3 is TGTGCCAGCAGCGTAGATGGGTCGGCGGATACGCAGTATTTT.

CDR3 region: CASSYGGNTGELFF. CDR3 in DNA: TGTGCCAGCAGTTACGGGGGTAACACCGGGGAGCTGTTTTTT. This chain uses TRBV6-6 with TRBJ2-2; perhaps D is TRBD1 or TRBD2 (5 bases each). The germline gives CDR1 MNHNY, CDR2 SVGAGI (reference sequence). Trimming stripped 2 bases from V and 2 bases from J, with 6 bases between. The CDR3 has 14 amino acids.

As regards this clonotype: The conserved phenylalanine or tryptophan normally closing the CDR3 is absent here, so this likely arose from a read error. The limits of the CDR3 on the DNA are not certain, so only TCRdb's listed CDR3 is given. V is TRBV6-4 and J is TRBJ1-5; whether TRBD1, the table's D call, matches the DNA was not checked. Germline loops: CDR1 MRHNA, CDR2 SNTAGT. The CDR3 length is 9 residues, termini included. CDR3 sequence: CASSDVQPL.

The chain uses TRBV7-2 and TRBJ2-1; D might be TRBD1 or TRBD2, each matching 6 bases. Trimming took off 4 bases at V and 6 bases at J, with 25 bases between the two ends. The CDR3 extends over 18 amino acids. The germline gives CDR1 SGHTA, CDR2 FQGNSA. The CDR3 DNA follows: TGTGCCAGCAGCTCCTCAGGTGGGGGGCTTCGAAAAACCAATGAGCAGTTCTTC. Protein sequence: CASSSSGGGLRKTNEQFF. Based on the CDR3 plus reference TRBV7-2 and TRBJ2-1, the full variable domain is GAGVSQSPSNKVTEKGKDVELRCDPISGHTALYWYRQSLGQGLEFLIYFQGNSAPDKSGLPSDRFSAERTGGSVSTLTIQRTQQEDSAVYLCASSSSGGGLRKTNEQFFGPGTRLTVL.